This T cell receptor beta chain was documented in a study of identical twins. Findings of the study overall: High-abundance cord blood beta clonotypes had fewer insertions; memory repertoires showed none. The same donors were not followed; conclusions instead depended on cross-sectional statistical analysis.

J gave up 6 bases and V 2 bases, and 10 bases lay outside the gene matches. CDR1 is SGHAT and CDR2 is FQNNGV in the germline V gene. CDR3 size: 15 residues. TCRdb ran MiXCR on the 5' RACE reads and lists one entry per CDR3 protein. This table has nearly 650,000 distinct CDR3 sequences, around 7.5% appearing once. Concerning this clonotype itself: Its target is unknown.

Healthy Caucasians alone served as donors. The same data also contributed to another study, on yellow fever vaccine responses in identical twins.

The rearrangement uses TRBV11-2 and TRBJ2-7, with 7 nucleotides matching TRBD2. The receptor was isolated from a woman aged 18-29 years in good health. The specimen was PBMCs. CDR3 bases: TGTGCCAGCAGCTTACCAGCGGGGACGACGGGCGAGCAGTACTTC. Translated, it gives CASSLPAGTTGEQYF.